These 28 T cell receptor beta chains originate from one sample sequenced in a study of blood T cell repertoires in COVID-19. The method was immunoSEQ multiplex PCR; TCRdb's version includes in-frame clones alone and lacks a portion of them. The profile covers about 150,000 clones, with around 80% appearing a single time and 19% taken by the ten largest. The sequenced sample was PBMCs or T cells enriched from blood (not recorded which). The receptors here all came from a woman aged 70-85 years in a cohort exposed to, infected with or recovered from COVID-19 (not recorded which).

The V and J genes are TRBV5-1 and TRBJ1-1; no firm D call. Germline V gene sequence: CDR1 SGHRS, CDR2 YFSETQ. The CDR3 is made up of 16 amino acids. V was cut by 0 bases and J by 4 bases, with 16 bases left in between. The CDR3 DNA reads TGCGCCAGCAGCTTGGCCAATGCTGGTCCGGGCACTGAAGCTTTCTTT. It specifies CASSLANAGPGTEAFF.

The chain carries TRBV7-9 and TRBJ1-6, with D unresolved. Between the trimmed V and J ends, which lost 3 bases and 7 bases, there was a span of 10 bases. This CDR3 spans 14 amino acids. Germline loops: CDR1 SEHNR, CDR2 FQNEAQ (reference sequence). The CDR3 nucleotides are TGTGCCAGCAGCTTGATGAGTTCAAATTCACCCCTCCACTTT. Translation gives CASSLMSSNSPLHF. Full variable domain (remainder filled in from reference TRBV7-9 and TRBJ1-6): DTGVSQNPRHKITKRGQNVTFRCDPISEHNRLYWYRQTLGQGPEFLTYFQNEAQLEKSRLLSDRFSAERPKGSFSTLEIQRTEQGDSAMYLCASSLMSSNSPLHFGNGTRLTVT.

The J gene is TRBJ1-1, the V gene TRBV28; TRBD1 agrees at 7 bases. The V gene's germline CDR1 is MDHEN and CDR2 SYDVKM. CDR3 length equals 16 residues. V dropped 4 bases and J dropped 11; count of bases not matched to a gene: 19. CDR3 in DNA: TGTGCCAGCAGTTATCAGTTTAGAGGGGGCAACAGAGAGGCTTTCTTT. Its protein is CASSYQFRGGNREAFF.

This chain uses TRBV7-2 with TRBJ2-5; 8 nucleotides match TRBD1. Per the germline V gene, CDR1 is SGHTA and CDR2 is FQGNSA. The CDR3 length is 13 residues. After removal of 5 bases from V and 4 bases from J, the junction contained 3 bases not matched to a gene. The CDR3 here is CASSPDRGETQYF. The DNA for the CDR3 is TGTGCCAGCAGCCCCGACAGGGGAGAGACCCAGTACTTC.

This clone has more than one count but fewer than ten. The V and J genes are TRBV9 and TRBJ1-3, with no clear D. Germline CDR1 reads SGDLS; CDR2 reads YYNGEE. The ends were cut back, 4 bases at V and 4 bases at J, with 18 bases in the middle. This CDR3 has 16 amino acids. The CDR3 sequence: CASSPHSRSKGNTIYF. In DNA, the CDR3 is TGTGCCAGCAGCCCCCACTCGAGGTCTAAAGGAAACACCATATATTTT.

This clone has only one observation. Sequence at one end of the junction differs from germline and may be a read error. The chain recombines TRBV7-7 with TRBJ2-1, with a weak D call TRBD1 (6 bases). CDR3 length equals 14 residues. Germline CDR1 and CDR2: SSHAT and FNYEAQ (reference sequence). The CDR3 nucleotides read TGTGCTAGCAGCTCATACAGGGATGGGAATGAGCAGTTCTTC. Protein: CASSSYRDGNEQFF.

CDR3 sequence (DNA): TGTGCCAGCAGGGGGAGGCCTGCAACTAATGAAAAACTGTTTTTT. It encodes CASRGRPATNEKLFF. The chain uses TRBV6-5 and TRBJ1-4; D gene ambiguous. Germline CDR1 is MNHEY and CDR2 is SVGAGI. There are 15 residues in the CDR3. Trimming shortened V by 6 bases and J by 0 bases, and 11 bases separated the two germline ends.

The chain uses TRBV4-2 and TRBJ2-2; 13 nucleotides match TRBD2. Germline CDR1 reads LGHNA; CDR2 reads YNFKEQ. The V segment lost 0 bases and the J segment 7 bases; nucleotides outside the gene matches: 5. The CDR3 is 17 amino acids. The CDR3 sequence: CASSQEELAGGRGELFF. CDR3 coding DNA: TGTGCCAGCAGCCAAGAAGAACTAGCGGGAGGGCGCGGGGAGCTGTTTTTT.

J is TRBJ2-5 and V is TRBV3-1 (or the pseudogene TRBV3-2); D perhaps matches TRBD2 (5 bases). V was shortened by 2 bases and J by 2 bases, with 9 bases between the two germline ends. The CDR3 covers 14 residues. The germline V gene has CDR1 LGHDT and CDR2 YNNKEL (reference sequence). CDR3 DNA: TGTGCCAGCAGCCAACCAGCGGAGCAAGAGACCCAGTACTTC. It is translated as CASSQPAEQETQYF.

V and J are TRBV9 and TRBJ2-1; a possible D gene is TRBD1 (5 bases). V was clipped by 2 bases and J by 5 bases, with 14 bases between them. The CDR3 loop spans 15 amino acids. In germline, CDR1 is SGDLS, CDR2 YYNGEE. The CDR3 here is CASSVQGMMNNEQFF. In DNA form, the CDR3 reads TGTGCCAGCAGCGTGCAGGGTATGATGAACAATGAGCAGTTCTTC.

The rearrangement uses TRBV7-8 and TRBJ1-2; D perhaps matches TRBD1 (6 bases). V was pared by 4 bases and J by 0 bases, with 12 bases between. Germline CDR1 and CDR2: SGHVS and FQNEAQ. The CDR3 sequence is 15 residues long. The DNA of the CDR3 is TGTGCCAGCAGCTCAACAGGGCGCGCTAACTATGGCTACACCTTC. It is translated as CASSSTGRANYGYTF.

A word on this clone: One junction end disagrees with the germline gene, perhaps due to a read error. The CDR3 spells CASSLLTGRNTEAFF. In nucleotides, the CDR3 is TGTGCTAGCAGTCTCTTGACAGGGCGGAACACTGAAGCTTTCTTT. The chain combines TRBV7-7 with TRBJ1-1; 7 bases agree with TRBD1. From germline, CDR1 is SSHAT and CDR2 FNYEAQ (reference sequence). The CDR3 length is 15 residues.

This chain uses TRBV28 with TRBJ2-7; tentatively, D is TRBD1 (6 bases). The ends were cut back, 8 bases at V and 2 bases at J, with 10 bases in the middle. CDR3 size: 12 residues. Germline CDR1 MDHEN, CDR2 SYDVKM. This CDR3 reads CASGTPAYEQYF. CDR3 DNA sequence: TGTGCCAGCGGGACACCAGCCTACGAGCAGTACTTC.

The chain couples TRBV6-5 to TRBJ1-1, with 9 bases that match TRBD1. CDR3 length: 14 amino acids. V shed 5 bases and J 4 bases; nucleotides not matched to a gene: 5. Germline CDR1 reads MNHEY; CDR2 reads SVGAGI. This CDR3 is CASSRDRAVTEAFF. CDR3 nucleotide sequence: TGTGCCAGCAGTCGGGACAGGGCCGTCACTGAAGCTTTCTTT.

This clone came up a few times. V is TRBV28 and J is TRBJ1-5; D might be TRBD1 (6 bases). Germline V gives CDR1 MDHEN, CDR2 SYDVKM. CDR3 length equals 13 residues. The V end lost 8 bases, the J end lost 4 bases, and 12 bases lay between the germline ends. The CDR3 is CASHQGGNQPQHF. In DNA form, the CDR3 reads TGTGCCAGCCACCAAGGGGGAAATCAGCCCCAGCATTTT.

This chain connects TRBV12-3 or TRBV12-4 to TRBJ2-7, with D perhaps matching TRBD2 (6 bases). This CDR3 contains 13 residues. Trimming left V 6 bases short and J 6 bases short, with 15 bases between. The chain's CDR3 is CASRPGVGSEQYF. CDR3 bases: TGTGCCAGCAGGCCGGGGGTCGGCAGCGAGCAGTACTTC.

J is TRBJ1-2 and V is TRBV18, with 7 nucleotides matching TRBD1. J was trimmed by 8 bases and V by 4 bases; bases with no gene match: 7. The CDR3 loop spans 13 amino acids. In germline, CDR1 is KGHSH, CDR2 LQKENI. The CDR3 bases are TGTGCCAGCTCACGGTCGACAGGGTCCGGCTACACCTTC. This translates into CASSRSTGSGYTF.

The chain couples TRBV3-1 (or the pseudogene TRBV3-2) to TRBJ2-1; 9 bases agree with TRBD2. The J segment lost 8 bases and the V segment lost 4 bases, leaving 9 bases of the junction unmatched. Germline CDR1 is LGHDT and CDR2 is YNNKEL (reference sequence). The CDR3 is 15 residues long. CDR3 nucleotides: TGTGCCAGCAGCCCATCTAGCGGGAAGGGCTATGAGCAGTTCTTC. This codes for CASSPSSGKGYEQFF.

The chain recombines TRBV3-1 (or the pseudogene TRBV3-2) with TRBJ2-3; tentative D call: TRBD1 (6 bases). Per the germline V gene, CDR1 is LGHDT and CDR2 is YNNKEL (reference sequence). The V end lost 0 bases, the J end lost 2 bases, and 12 bases lay between the germline ends. The CDR3 runs to 16 residues. The CDR3 DNA is TGTGCCAGCAGCCAAGATCAGGGGCGCGACACAGATACGCAGTATTTT. The encoded protein is CASSQDQGRDTDTQYF.

The chain is built from TRBV3-1 (or the pseudogene TRBV3-2) and TRBJ1-6; D ambiguous. V lost 1 base and J lost 13, with 8 bases in between. The CDR3 is 12 amino acids. CDR1 is LGHDT, CDR2 YNNKEL, per germline (reference sequence). CDR3 in DNA: TGTGCCAGCAGCCAAGCCCTCTCGCCCCTCCACTTT. This gives the protein CASSQALSPLHF.

The J gene is TRBJ2-5, the V gene TRBV2, with 11 bases matching TRBD1. Germline values: CDR1 SNHLY, CDR2 FYNNEI. Trimming removed 6 bases from V and 4 bases from J; junction bases left unmatched: 10. The CDR3 runs to 16 residues. As DNA, the CDR3 is TGTGCCAGCAGCCGCCCGGGACAGGGGGTTCGAGAGACCCAGTACTTC. Protein sequence: CASSRPGQGVRETQYF.

The V call is TRBV28, the J call TRBJ1-5; 7 positions agree with TRBD1. The CDR3 sequence is 16 residues long. V lost 6 bases to trimming and J lost 2 bases; unmatched junction nucleotides: 10. Germline CDR1 and CDR2: MDHEN and SYDVKM. The CDR3 region has the DNA TGTGCCAGCAGCCCCCGACAGGGCGCACGCAATCAGCCCCAGCATTTT. Its translation: CASSPRQGARNQPQHF.

This sequence joins TRBV4-3 and TRBJ2-7, with 7 bases fitting TRBD2. Germline loops: CDR1 LGHNA, CDR2 YSLEER. The CDR3 extends over 15 amino acids. Germline trimming cut 4 bases from V and 2 bases from J; bases unmatched to any gene: 8. The CDR3 spells CASSREASGTYEQYF. The CDR3 nucleotides read TGCGCCAGCAGCCGGGAGGCTAGCGGAACCTACGAGCAGTACTTC.

This sequence joins TRBV18 and TRBJ2-3; TRBD2 agrees at 10 bases. V was clipped by 6 bases and J by 7 bases; unmatched bases: 10. Germline CDR1 and CDR2: KGHSH and LQKENI. The CDR3 spans 15 residues. CDR3 DNA sequence: TGTGCCAGCTCCGCGGGGACTAGCGTAGTCAATACGCAGTATTTT. Amino acid sequence: CASSAGTSVVNTQYF. Supplemented by reference TRBV18 and TRBJ2-3, the full variable domain reads NAGVMQNPRHLVRRRGQEARLRCSPMKGHSHVYWYRQLPEEGLKFMVYLQKENIIDESGMPKERFSAEFPKEGPSILRIQQVVRGDSAAYFCASSAGTSVVNTQYFGPGTRLTVL.

The chain has TRBV7-9 and TRBJ2-2, with D perhaps matching TRBD2 (5 bases). The CDR3 spans 15 residues. The V and J ends lost 3 bases and 4 bases respectively, with 12 bases between them. CDR1 is SEHNR and CDR2 is FQNEAQ in the germline V gene (reference sequence). The CDR3 here is CASSFSRRATGELFF. The CDR3, as DNA: TGTGCCAGCAGCTTTTCTCGGCGGGCCACCGGGGAGCTGTTTTTT.

This chain uses TRBV7-2 with TRBJ1-4; perhaps TRBD1 as D (5 bases). CDR3 length equals 14 residues. CDR1 and CDR2 from the germline V gene are SGHTA and FQGNSA. Trimming took 1 base from V and 3 from J, leaving 6 bases between them. The CDR3 is CASSLGGPNEKLFF. CDR3 nucleotides: TGTGCCAGCAGCTTAGGGGGCCCTAATGAAAAACTGTTTTTT.

CDR3 coding DNA: TGCGCCAGCAGCTTGGACGACACCCAGCAGTACTTC. Residues: CASSLDDTQQYF. This rearrangement joins TRBV5-1 to TRBJ2-7; unclear D gene. This CDR3 region has 12 residues. In germline, CDR1 is SGHRS, CDR2 YFSETQ. Trimming cost V 0 bases and J 8 bases, with 9 bases left between them.

The chain links TRBV5-1 to TRBJ2-1, with D maybe TRBD2 (6 bases). CDR3 length equals 14 residues. V was cut by 3 bases and J by 6 bases, with 13 bases left in between. Germline V gene lookup returns CDR1 SGHRS and CDR2 YFSETQ. This chain's CDR3 is CASSWLAVGNEQFF. DNA of the CDR3: TGCGCCAGCAGCTGGTTAGCGGTGGGCAATGAGCAGTTCTTC.